The 9 T cell receptor beta chains below all came from one sample that was sequenced in a study of T cell responses to AZD1222 COVID-19 vaccine. Produced via immunoSEQ multiplex PCR; TCRdb's table is partial and in-frame only. The table shows 150,000 or so clones, with about 91% occurring only once. The material was peripheral blood, obtained on day 0 of AZD1222 vaccination. These receptors came from an adult in good health.

V gene TRBV19 combines with J gene TRBJ2-1; the D gene could be TRBD1 or TRBD2 (6 bases each). The germline V and J ends were trimmed by 5 bases and 4 bases, with 18 bases remaining between them. CDR1 LNHDA and CDR2 SQIVND come from the germline V gene (reference sequence). The CDR3 runs 16 residues. CDR3 in amino acids: CASSPTRGRGYNEQFF. CDR3 DNA sequence: TGTGCCAGTAGTCCCACTCGGGGGCGGGGATACAATGAGCAGTTCTTC.

The chain employs TRBV7-2 and TRBJ2-1; D is ambiguous. Germline lookup yields CDR1 SGHTA and CDR2 FQGNSA. There are 17 residues in the CDR3. Trimming cost V 5 bases and J 0 bases, with 17 bases left between them. The chain's CDR3 is CASSPPEWGSSYNEQFF. In DNA form, the CDR3 reads TGTGCCAGCAGCCCCCCGGAGTGGGGTAGCTCCTACAATGAGCAGTTCTTC.

This sequence joins TRBV24-1 and TRBJ2-1; TRBD1 aligns across 7 bases. The CDR3 totals 13 residues. Germline V gives CDR1 KGHDR, CDR2 SFDVKD. Trimming took 1 base from V and 12 from J; bases not matched to a gene: 5. The CDR3 DNA reads as TGTGCCACCAGTGATTTCAAGGGGGACAGGCAGTTCTTC. The encoded protein is CATSDFKGDRQFF.

A single count supports this clone. This chain joins TRBV28 and TRBJ2-7; unclear D gene. CDR1 and CDR2 from the germline V gene are MDHEN and SYDVKM. This CDR3 region has 10 residues. Trimming took 5 bases from V and 7 from J, leaving 6 bases between them. The CDR3 spells CASSKREQYF. As DNA, the CDR3 is TGTGCCAGCAGTAAGCGAGAGCAGTACTTC.

V is TRBV29-1 and J is TRBJ2-1, with D possibly being TRBD1 or TRBD2 (6 bases each). Trimming took 6 bases from V and 6 from J, leaving 21 bases between them. The CDR3 is 15 amino acids. Germline V lookup: CDR1 SQVTM, CDR2 ANQGSEA. The CDR3 is CSVGVAGQLGNEQFF. The CDR3 coding sequence is TGCAGCGTGGGGGTGGCGGGACAACTGGGCAATGAGCAGTTCTTC.

The chain combines TRBV29-1 with TRBJ2-7, with D unclear. This CDR3 region has 10 residues. V shed 3 bases and J shed 2 bases, with 2 bases lying between them. Germline V gives CDR1 SQVTM, CDR2 ANQGSEA. The CDR3 sequence is CSVDPYEQYF. The DNA of the CDR3 is TGCAGCGTTGACCCCTACGAGCAGTACTTC.

The CDR3 bases are TGTGCCAGCAGCTTAGCAGGGGGTGGTGGAAACACCATATATTTT. This sequence encodes CASSLAGGGGNTIYF. The gene calls are TRBV11-2 and TRBJ1-3; 7 bases agree with TRBD1. V was clipped by 1 base and J by 3 bases; unmatched bases: 3. The CDR3 is made up of 15 amino acids. The germline gives CDR1 SGHAT, CDR2 FQNNGV.

V and J are TRBV7-2 and TRBJ2-1; D is perhaps TRBD1 (6 bases). The CDR3 is made up of 13 amino acids. Germline V gives CDR1 SGHTA, CDR2 FQGNSA. V lost 1 base and J lost 9, with 10 bases in between. CDR3 in amino acids: CASSLGDRREQFF. The CDR3 nucleotides are TGTGCCAGCAGCTTAGGAGACAGGCGTGAGCAGTTCTTC.

The chain employs TRBV3-1 (or the pseudogene TRBV3-2) and TRBJ2-5, with D unresolved. The CDR3 is 12 amino acids. V was shortened by 1 base and J by 3 bases, with 3 bases between the two germline ends. Germline V lookup: CDR1 LGHDT, CDR2 YNNKEL (reference sequence). This CDR3 is CASSQGKETQYF. DNA for the CDR3: TGTGCCAGCAGCCAAGGTAAAGAGACCCAGTACTTC.